The T cell receptor beta chain described here comes from a study of OX40 agonist ivuxolimab in advanced cancers. Sequencing used immunoSEQ multiplex PCR; TCRdb keeps in-frame clones, though not all of them. This repertoire shows tens of thousands of clones, around 77% found once; its top ten account for approximately 16%. CDR3 size: 15 residues. The V segment lost 5 bases and the J segment 2 bases; nucleotides outside the gene matches: 7. From germline, CDR1 is SEHNR and CDR2 FQNEAQ (reference sequence). The sequences come from CD4+ or CD8+ T cells sorted from blood, collected in a trial of the OX40 agonist ivuxolimab. This TCR was sampled from an adult with an advanced solid tumor such as melanoma, head and neck, liver or kidney cancer. This chain uses TRBV7-9 with TRBJ1-2; TRBD1 agrees at 8 bases. The CDR3 spells CASSPAGQENYGYTF. DNA for the CDR3: TGTGCCAGCAGCCCGGCGGGACAGGAAAACTATGGCTACACCTTC.